A selection of T cell receptor beta chains follows, all from one sample in a study of blood T cell repertoires in COVID-19. Profiling relied on immunoSEQ multiplex PCR, and the TCRdb table lists in-frame clones only, not all of them. The sample records approximately 150,000 clones, roughly 88% being singletons. Sequencing was carried out using peripheral blood. The receptors stem from a man between 18 and 35 years old with COVID-19, enrolled during active disease. Both conserved end residues are part of each CDR3. A D gene is named only where the DNA matches it firmly. Where a row states a size, it is once, few, many or the class of an expanded clone; other rows omit it.

V	size	D	J	CDR3	DNA
TRBV19	NA	TRBD2	TRBJ2-7	CASSISGTSGSREQYF	TGTGCCAGTAGTATTTCTGGGACTAGCGGGAGTCGGGAGCAGTACTTC
TRBV5-1	NA	NA	TRBJ2-3	CASSSTDTQYF	TGCGCCAGCAGCTCAACAGATACGCAGTATTTT
TRBV2	NA	NA	TRBJ2-4	CASSEEARDIQYF	TGTGCCAGCAGTGAAGAGGCGAGGGACATTCAGTACTTC
TRBV7-2	NA	NA	TRBJ2-3	CASSPQATTKGDTQYF	TGTGCCAGCAGCCCGCAGGCGACCACCAAGGGGGATACGCAGTATTTT
TRBV7-3	NA	TRBD1	TRBJ1-6	CASSLSGTGFSPLHF	TGTGCCAGCAGCTTATCCGGGACAGGGTTTTCACCCCTCCACTTT
TRBV7-9	NA	NA	TRBJ2-7	CASSLGGGTYEQYF	TGTGCCAGCAGCTTAGGCGGCGGGACCTACGAGCAGTACTTC
TRBV15	NA	NA	TRBJ2-7	CATSSSTRGGDEQYF	TGTGCCACCAGCAGCTCGACCCGGGGAGGCGACGAGCAGTACTTC
TRBV5-6	NA	NA	TRBJ2-7	CASITSLGRYEQYF	TGTGCCAGCATTACAAGCCTGGGGAGGTACGAGCAGTACTTC
TRBV3-1/TRBV3-2	NA	TRBD2	TRBJ2-1	CASSQDLSGTSGRASNEQFF	TGTGCCAGCAGCCAAGACCTTTCGGGGACTAGCGGGAGGGCCTCCAATGAGCAGTTCTTC
TRBV5-1	once	TRBD2	TRBJ2-3	CASSWQTSGSTDTQYF	TGCGCCAGCAGCTGGCAGACTAGCGGCTCCACAGATACGCAGTATTTT
TRBV28	NA	NA	TRBJ2-2	CASSLANEAGELFF	TGTGCCAGCAGTTTAGCTAACGAAGCCGGGGAGCTGTTTTTT
TRBV28	NA	NA	TRBJ2-7	CASSPPRWPYEQYF	TGTGCCAGCAGTCCCCCTCGTTGGCCCTACGAGCAGTACTTC
TRBV18	NA	NA	TRBJ1-2	CASSLPVGASNYGYTF	TGTGCCAGCTCACTACCTGTAGGGGCCAGCAACTATGGCTACACCTTC
TRBV18	NA	TRBD1	TRBJ1-2	CASSSLIPGQGNGYTF	TGTGCCAGCTCATCGTTGATACCGGGACAGGGGAATGGCTACACCTTC
TRBV27	once	TRBD1	TRBJ2-7	CASSSVPGQGIDEQYF	TGTGCCAGCAGTTCCGTACCGGGACAGGGAATCGACGAGCAGTACTTC
TRBV9	NA	TRBD1	TRBJ2-1	CASSNRQGPTLDNEQFF	TGTGCCAGCAGCAATCGACAGGGCCCCACTCTAGATAATGAGCAGTTCTTC
TRBV9	NA	TRBD1	TRBJ1-2	CASSVEQGYGYTF	TGTGCCAGCAGCGTAGAACAGGGGTATGGCTACACCTTC
TRBV9	NA	TRBD1	TRBJ2-6	CASSGRGLSGANVLTF	TGTGCCAGCAGCGGAAGGGGGCTTTCTGGGGCCAACGTCCTGACTTTC
TRBV6-2/TRBV6-3	NA	TRBD1	TRBJ1-5	CASSYAPGQGAGQPQHF	TGTGCCAGCAGTTACGCTCCGGGACAGGGGGCAGGTCAGCCCCAGCATTTT
TRBV11-2	NA	TRBD2	TRBJ2-3	CASSLWGLAARGTDTQYF	TGTGCCAGCAGCTTATGGGGACTAGCGGCCCGGGGCACAGATACGCAGTATTTT
TRBV11-3	NA	TRBD1	TRBJ1-1	CASSSEGQGGTEAFF	TGTGCCAGCAGCTCTGAGGGACAGGGAGGGACTGAAGCTTTCTTT
TRBV4-1	NA	TRBD2	TRBJ2-1	CASSQALAGSYNEQFF	TGCGCCAGCAGCCAAGCCCTAGCGGGCTCCTACAATGAGCAGTTCTTC
TRBV18	NA	NA	TRBJ1-5	CASSPPGPDNQPQHF	TGTGCCAGCTCACCCCCGGGTCCTGACAATCAGCCCCAGCATTTT
TRBV28	NA	NA	TRBJ1-4	CASSFLSREKLFF	TGTGCCAGCAGTTTCTTGAGCCGGGAAAAACTGTTTTTT
TRBV25-1	NA	NA	TRBJ2-7	CASSPWGDAYEQYF	TGTGCCAGCAGCCCGTGGGGAGACGCCTACGAGCAGTACTTC
TRBV4-2	NA	NA	TRBJ1-1	CASSPGRGADSTEAFF	TGTGCCAGCAGCCCTGGGCGGGGGGCGGATTCCACTGAAGCTTTCTTT
TRBV19	NA	TRBD1	TRBJ2-7	CASSISGTGYEQYF	TGTGCCAGTAGTATCTCCGGGACAGGCTACGAGCAGTACTTC
TRBV19	NA	TRBD2	TRBJ2-7	CASSGTSGYEQYF	TGTGCCAGTAGCGGGACTAGCGGGTACGAGCAGTACTTC
TRBV3-1/TRBV3-2	NA	NA	TRBJ1-4	CASSLAGGNEKLLF	TGTGCCAGCAGCTTAGCGGGTGGTAACGAAAAACTGCTTTTT
TRBV2	NA	NA	TRBJ1-4	CASSGPPNEKLFF	TGTGCCAGCAGTGGGCCGCCTAATGAAAAACTGTTTTTT
TRBV7-2	once	TRBD2	TRBJ2-7	CASSLEAGYYEQYF	TGTGCCAGCAGCTTAGAAGCGGGATACTACGAGCAGTACTTC
TRBV25-1	NA	TRBD1	TRBJ2-7	CASSGDRVWEQYF	TGTGCCAGCAGTGGTGACAGGGTCTGGGAGCAGTACTTC
TRBV19	NA	NA	TRBJ1-2	CASSMDRSSNYGYTF	TGTGCCAGTAGTATGGACAGATCCTCTAACTATGGCTACACCTTC
TRBV27	once	NA	TRBJ1-6	CASSSGSPLHF	TGTGCCAGCAGTTCGGGTTCACCCCTCCACTTT
TRBV6-5	NA	TRBD2	TRBJ2-1	CASSYSAGAGNNEQFF	TGTGCCAGCAGTTACTCGGCGGGAGCAGGGAACAATGAGCAGTTCTTC
TRBV6-2/TRBV6-3	NA	TRBD2	TRBJ2-1	CASSYSPGLAGGHNEQFF	TGTGCCAGCAGTTACTCCCCGGGACTAGCGGGAGGTCACAATGAGCAGTTCTTC
TRBV5-3	NA	TRBD2	TRBJ2-2	CARSLGTSGRAFSGELFF	TGTGCCAGAAGCTTGGGGACTAGCGGGAGGGCCTTTTCCGGGGAGCTGTTTTTT
TRBV7-9	NA	NA	TRBJ2-1	CASSSNLATSGEQFF	TGTGCCAGCAGCTCCAATCTAGCTACGTCGGGTGAGCAGTTCTTC
TRBV7-6	NA	TRBD1	TRBJ2-1	CASSPDRAGEQFF	TGTGCCAGCAGCCCGGACAGGGCGGGTGAGCAGTTCTTC
TRBV30	NA	NA	TRBJ1-6	CAWKSNSPLHF	TGTGCCTGGAAGAGTAATTCACCCCTCCACTTT
TRBV5-1	NA	NA	TRBJ1-2	CASSLAGDSYGYTF	TGCGCCAGCAGCTTGGCCGGGGACTCATATGGCTACACCTTC
TRBV30	NA	NA	TRBJ1-4	CAWSVPTGGREKLFF	TGTGCCTGGAGTGTCCCGACGGGGGGTCGCGAAAAACTGTTTTTT
TRBV2	NA	NA	TRBJ1-1	CASGGGRAREAFF	TGTGCCAGCGGGGGGGGCCGAGCCAGAGAAGCTTTCTTT
TRBV19	NA	NA	TRBJ1-2	CATGAADYGYTF	TGTGCCACAGGGGCCGCTGACTATGGCTACACCTTC
TRBV9	NA	NA	TRBJ2-2	CASSVRQGPAGELFF	TGTGCCAGCAGCGTTCGGCAGGGGCCGGCCGGGGAGCTGTTTTTT
TRBV19	NA	NA	TRBJ1-5	CASRMRGTYSNQPQHF	TGTGCCAGTAGGATGCGGGGGACCTATAGCAATCAGCCCCAGCATTTT
TRBV14	NA	TRBD1	TRBJ2-1	CASSPSERYRGYNEQFF	TGTGCCAGCAGCCCGAGCGAGCGATACAGGGGATACAATGAGCAGTTCTTC
TRBV4-2	NA	NA	TRBJ2-2	CASSQDRTEDTGELFF	TGTGCCAGCAGCCAAGACAGAACCGAAGATACCGGGGAGCTGTTTTTT
TRBV7-8	NA	NA	TRBJ2-1	CASSLQGWNEQFF	TGTGCCAGCAGCTTACAGGGGTGGAATGAGCAGTTCTTC
TRBV5-1	NA	TRBD2	TRBJ2-7	CASSPILQLPGLAAYEQYF	TGCGCCAGCAGCCCAATTTTACAACTTCCGGGACTAGCGGCCTACGAGCAGTACTTC
TRBV10-3	NA	TRBD1	TRBJ2-7	CAISEGTDSYEQYF	TGTGCCATCAGTGAGGGGACAGACTCCTACGAGCAGTACTTC
TRBV4-3	NA	NA	TRBJ2-1	CASSPSALLGEQFF	TGCGCCAGCAGCCCGAGCGCCCTATTGGGTGAGCAGTTCTTC
TRBV11-3	NA	NA	TRBJ2-3	CASSTRTAAGTDTQYF	TGTGCCAGCAGCACCCGGACAGCTGCAGGCACAGATACGCAGTATTTT
TRBV7-2	once	NA	TRBJ1-4	CASSSRAMANEKLFF	TGTGCCAGCAGCTCCAGGGCAATGGCTAATGAAAAACTGTTTTTT
TRBV15	NA	NA	TRBJ2-7	CATSRDPLVSYEQYF	TGTGCCACCAGCAGAGATCCCCTTGTCAGCTACGAGCAGTACTTC
TRBV19	NA	TRBD1	TRBJ2-3	CASSIVGQGTDTQYF	TGTGCCAGTAGTATAGTAGGACAGGGCACAGATACGCAGTATTTT
TRBV15	few	TRBD1	TRBJ1-1	CATSRAPTGGEAFF	TGTGCCACCAGCAGGGCCCCGACAGGGGGTGAAGCTTTCTTT